The 22 T cell receptor beta chains presented below share a single source sample, sequenced in a study of OX40 agonist ivuxolimab in advanced cancers. Libraries were prepared through the immunoSEQ multiplex PCR assay. TCRdb re-hosts the immuneACCESS table, in-frame sequences only. Its copies lack some clones; in the studies checked, an unresolved V gene accounts for under half of them, and the cause for the rest is not known. The sample has about 53,000 clones on record, approximately 88% of them singletons. The top ten clones comprise under 5.5% of the sample. The sequencing here drew on CD4+ or CD8+ T cells sorted from blood, taken in a trial of the OX40 agonist ivuxolimab. The source of these receptors is an adult with an advanced solid tumor such as melanoma, head and neck, liver or kidney cancer.

In DNA, the CDR3 is TGCGCCAGCAGCGGTAAAAACATTCAGTACTTC. It specifies CASSGKNIQYF. The rearrangement joins TRBV10-2 to TRBJ2-4; no firm D call. V lost 6 bases and J lost 4, with 4 bases in between. The germline CDR1 and CDR2 sequences are WSHSY and SAAADI. This CDR3 contains 11 residues.

In this sample, this clone turned up a few times. The V and J genes are TRBV6-5 and TRBJ1-4, with 9 bases aligning to TRBD1. J lost 3 bases, V lost 6 bases, and 2 bases had no gene match. The CDR3 consists of 14 residues. Per germline, CDR1 MNHEY and CDR2 SVGAGI. The CDR3 DNA reads as TGTGCCAGCAGGGGGACAGGGTCTAATGAAAAACTGTTTTTT. It translates to CASRGTGSNEKLFF.

This chain links TRBV28 with TRBJ2-5; the D is unclear. The germline gives CDR1 MDHEN, CDR2 SYDVKM. This CDR3 is built from 11 residues. Trimming left V 6 bases short and J 4 bases short, with 6 bases between. CDR3 sequence (DNA): TGTGCCAGCAGCCGATCAGAGACCCAGTACTTC. Amino acid sequence: CASSRSETQYF.

J is TRBJ1-4 and V is TRBV5-8, with TRBD1 identical over 9 bases. J gave up 8 bases and V 4 bases, and 9 bases lay outside the gene matches. In germline, CDR1 is SGHTS, CDR2 YDEGEE. This CDR3 contains 15 residues. Here the CDR3 reads CASSLEQGAGEKLFF. CDR3 nucleotide sequence: TGTGCCAGCAGCCTGGAACAGGGGGCAGGGGAAAAACTGTTTTTT.

The chain joins TRBV18 to TRBJ1-1; perhaps TRBD1 as D (5 bases). Trimming cost V 3 bases and J 4 bases, with 18 bases left between them. The germline V gene encodes CDR1 KGHSH and CDR2 LQKENI. This CDR3 has 16 amino acids. The CDR3 DNA is TGTGCCAGCTCACCGCGGGATCCTTTGGGGACCACTGAAGCTTTCTTT. It encodes CASSPRDPLGTTEAFF.

This clone showed up just a few times. V and J are TRBV6-5 and TRBJ2-1, with a possible D match to TRBD2 (6 bases). With 6 bases removed from V and 9 bases from J, the gap between germline ends came to 12 bases. Germline values: CDR1 MNHEY, CDR2 SVGAGI. The CDR3 loop spans 12 amino acids. CDR3 region: CASREGVSEQFF. DNA for the CDR3: TGTGCCAGCAGGGAGGGAGTAAGTGAGCAGTTCTTC.

The CDR3 DNA is TGTGCCAGCAGCTCGTGGACAGGGACAGACACCATATATTTT. Protein sequence: CASSSWTGTDTIYF. The rearrangement joins TRBV11-2 to TRBJ1-3; 8 positions agree with TRBD1. From germline, CDR1 is SGHAT and CDR2 FQNNGV. The junction had 7 bases not matched to a gene; V was cut back by 4 bases and J by 8 bases. There are 14 residues in the CDR3.

This clone was found a few times. The chain uses TRBV2 and TRBJ2-7, with 9 bases identical to TRBD1. Germline V lookup: CDR1 SNHLY, CDR2 FYNNEI. The CDR3 has 15 residues. Trimming at V came to 6 bases and at J to 5 bases, leaving 11 bases not matched to a gene. For the CDR3, the DNA is TGTGCCAGCAGCTCGACCGGGACAGGGTGGGACGAGCAGTACTTC. It yields the protein CASSSTGTGWDEQYF.

V usage is TRBV7-2 and J usage is TRBJ1-5; the match to TRBD1 covers 7 bases. In germline, CDR1 is SGHTA, CDR2 FQGNSA. The CDR3 length is 17 residues. V shed 7 bases and J 4 bases; nucleotides not matched to a gene: 16. CDR3 residues: CASTIERRQGGNQPQHF. CDR3 DNA: TGTGCCAGCACTATAGAGAGACGGCAGGGGGGGAATCAGCCCCAGCATTTT.

The chain has TRBV18 and TRBJ1-3, with a weak D call TRBD1 (5 bases). Germline lookup yields CDR1 KGHSH and CDR2 LQKENI. CDR3 length equals 16 residues. V was pared by 0 bases and J by 0 bases, with 9 bases between. The DNA of the CDR3 is TGTGCCAGCTCACCACCGGGGACTTTCTCTGGAAACACCATATATTTT. Translation gives CASSPPGTFSGNTIYF.

This clone appeared once. The V gene is TRBV5-1, the J gene TRBJ1-1, with 8 nucleotides matching TRBD1. V was clipped by 5 bases and J by 0 bases; unmatched bases: 15. Germline-derived CDR1 and CDR2 are SGHRS and YFSETQ. The CDR3 is made up of 18 amino acids. The CDR3 coding sequence is TGCGCCAGCAGTTCCGGGGGGACAGGCACCCTGTTGAACACTGAAGCTTTCTTT. It translates to CASSSGGTGTLLNTEAFF.

This clone came up a few times. This CDR3 reads CASSPPGPFLEAFF. The CDR3, as DNA: TGTGCCAGCAGCCCCCCGGGACCCTTCCTGGAAGCTTTCTTT. The rearrangement uses TRBV28 and TRBJ1-1, with D possibly matching TRBD1 (5 bases). The CDR3 has 14 amino acids. Trimming took 6 bases from V and 8 from J, leaving 19 bases between them. From germline, CDR1 is MDHEN and CDR2 SYDVKM.

The chain employs TRBV19 and TRBJ2-3; 8 bases fit TRBD2. Trimming at V came to 3 bases and at J to 0 bases, leaving 8 bases not matched to a gene. The CDR3 runs to 17 residues. Looked up from germline, CDR1 is LNHDA and CDR2 is SQIVND (reference sequence). In DNA, the CDR3 is TGTGCCAGTAGTATGACTAGCGACTACCTTAGCACAGATACGCAGTATTTT. This gives the protein CASSMTSDYLSTDTQYF.

In its sample, this clone was seen once. The chain combines TRBV6-5 with TRBJ2-7; TRBD1 matches at 8 bases. The CDR3 runs 14 residues. Germline lookup yields CDR1 MNHEY and CDR2 SVGAGI. V dropped 7 bases and J dropped 3; count of bases not matched to a gene: 8. CDR3 sequence (DNA): TGTGCCAGCACCGGCGGACAGGGTGGCTACGAGCAGTACTTC. This codes for CASTGGQGGYEQYF.

This CDR3 reads CASSPLLLSSSGNTIYF. The CDR3 coding sequence is TGTGCCAGCTCACCACTTCTCCTATCGAGCTCTGGAAACACCATATATTTT. The gene calls are TRBV18 and TRBJ1-3; no clear D gene. The CDR3 totals 17 residues. With 1 base removed from V and 0 bases from J, the gap between germline ends came to 13 bases. Germline CDR1 KGHSH, CDR2 LQKENI.

This sequence joins TRBV5-6 and TRBJ1-2; D might be TRBD1 (5 bases). Trimming removed 0 bases from V and 8 bases from J, with 14 bases in between. The germline CDR1 and CDR2 sequences are SGHDT and YYEEEE. This CDR3 spans 14 amino acids. The CDR3 spells CASSLEQGRGGYTF. The CDR3 nucleotides read TGTGCCAGCAGCTTGGAGCAGGGCCGTGGGGGCTACACCTTC.

The chain couples TRBV28 to TRBJ1-1, with D tentatively TRBD1 (5 bases). V was clipped by 5 bases and J by 4 bases, with 17 bases between them. The germline V gene has CDR1 MDHEN and CDR2 SYDVKM. The CDR3 runs to 15 residues. The CDR3 reads CASSRPRGYGTEAFF. The CDR3 DNA reads TGTGCCAGCAGTCGCCCCCGGGGGTACGGCACTGAAGCTTTCTTT. Together with reference TRBV28 and TRBJ1-1, the CDR3 gives the full variable domain: DVKVTQSSRYLVKRTGEKVFLECVQDMDHENMFWYRQDPGLGLRLIYFSYDVKMKEKGDIPEGYSVSREKKERFSLILESASTNQTSMYLCASSRPRGYGTEAFFGQGTRLTVV.

The rearrangement uses TRBV5-1 and TRBJ2-1; 13 bases agree with TRBD2. V shed 2 bases, J shed 0 bases, and the junction held 5 bases outside the gene matches. The CDR3 length is 18 residues. CDR1 is SGHRS, CDR2 YFSETQ, per germline. The CDR3 coding sequence is TGCGCCAGCAGCTTACCGGGACTAGCGGGAAGCTCCTACAATGAGCAGTTCTTC. Residues: CASSLPGLAGSSYNEQFF.

The V gene is TRBV5-6, the J gene TRBJ2-4; 10 bases agree with TRBD2. Germline-derived CDR1 and CDR2 are SGHDT and YYEEEE. Germline trimming cut 0 bases from V and 7 bases from J; bases unmatched to any gene: 7. The CDR3 loop spans 16 amino acids. The CDR3 spells CASSLASSGRMNIQYF. Written as DNA, the CDR3 is TGTGCCAGCAGCTTGGCTAGTAGCGGGAGGATGAACATTCAGTACTTC.

Here the CDR3 reads CASSSYLGSNQPQHF. DNA of the CDR3: TGTGCCAGCAGTTCCTACCTCGGGAGCAATCAGCCCCAGCATTTT. J is TRBJ1-5 and V is TRBV6-5; D is undetermined. This CDR3 spans 15 amino acids. V was trimmed by 4 bases and J by 1 base, leaving 11 bases between them. Germline lookup yields CDR1 MNHEY and CDR2 SVGAGI.

The genes are TRBV6-1 and TRBJ2-7, with TRBD2 matching over 8 bases. The CDR3 covers 15 residues. The V segment lost 1 base and the J segment 2 bases; nucleotides outside the gene matches: 4. Germline CDR1 MNHNS, CDR2 SASEGT. The CDR3 coding sequence is TGTGCCAGCAGTGAAGTAAGCGGGAGTGCCTACGAGCAGTACTTC. It specifies CASSEVSGSAYEQYF.

The chain couples TRBV5-4 to TRBJ2-1, with 7 bases aligning to TRBD1. V lost 7 bases to trimming and J lost 7 bases; unmatched junction nucleotides: 5. This CDR3 has 12 residues. From germline, CDR1 is SGHNT and CDR2 YYREEE (reference sequence). In DNA form, the CDR3 reads TGTGCCAGCGCCGGGACAGCAAATGAGCAGTTCTTC. Amino acids: CASAGTANEQFF.